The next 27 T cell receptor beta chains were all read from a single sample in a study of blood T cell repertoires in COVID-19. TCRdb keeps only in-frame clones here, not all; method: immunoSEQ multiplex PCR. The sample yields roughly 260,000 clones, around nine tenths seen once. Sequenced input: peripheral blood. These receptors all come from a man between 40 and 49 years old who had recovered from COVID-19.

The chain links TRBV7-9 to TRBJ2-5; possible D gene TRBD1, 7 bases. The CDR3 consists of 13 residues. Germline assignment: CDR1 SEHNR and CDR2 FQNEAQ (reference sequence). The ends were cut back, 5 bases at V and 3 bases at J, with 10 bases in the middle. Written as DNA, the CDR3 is TGTGCCAGCAGCGGAGGGACAGAAGAGACCCAGTACTTC. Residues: CASSGGTEETQYF.

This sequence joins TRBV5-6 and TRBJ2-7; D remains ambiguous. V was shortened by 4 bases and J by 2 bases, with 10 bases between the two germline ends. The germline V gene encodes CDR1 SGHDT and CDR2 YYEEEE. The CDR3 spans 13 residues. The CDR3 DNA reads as TGTGCCAGCAGCCTCGACTCCGCCTACGAGCAGTACTTC. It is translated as CASSLDSAYEQYF.

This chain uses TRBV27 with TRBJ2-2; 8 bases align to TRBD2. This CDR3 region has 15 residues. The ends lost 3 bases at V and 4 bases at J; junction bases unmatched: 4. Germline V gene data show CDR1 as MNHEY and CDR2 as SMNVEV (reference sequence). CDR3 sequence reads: CASSLGAGVTGELFF. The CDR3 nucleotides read TGTGCCAGCAGTTTGGGAGCGGGAGTCACCGGGGAGCTGTTTTTT.

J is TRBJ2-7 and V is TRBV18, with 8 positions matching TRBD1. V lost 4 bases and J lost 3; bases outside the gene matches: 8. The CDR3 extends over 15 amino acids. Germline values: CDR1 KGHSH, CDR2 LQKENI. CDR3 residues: CASSLPGQAIYEQYF. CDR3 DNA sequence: TGTGCCAGCTCACTGCCGGGACAGGCAATCTACGAGCAGTACTTC. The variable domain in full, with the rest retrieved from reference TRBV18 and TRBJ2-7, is NAGVMQNPRHLVRRRGQEARLRCSPMKGHSHVYWYRQLPEEGLKFMVYLQKENIIDESGMPKERFSAEFPKEGPSILRIQQVVRGDSAAYFCASSLPGQAIYEQYFGPGTRLTVT.

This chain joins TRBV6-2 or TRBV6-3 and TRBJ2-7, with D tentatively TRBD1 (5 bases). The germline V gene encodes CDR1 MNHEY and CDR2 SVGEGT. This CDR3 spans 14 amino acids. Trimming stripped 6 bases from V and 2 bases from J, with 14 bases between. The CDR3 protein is CASSQRTPPYEQYF. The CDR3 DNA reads TGTGCCAGCAGCCAACGGACACCGCCCTACGAGCAGTACTTC.

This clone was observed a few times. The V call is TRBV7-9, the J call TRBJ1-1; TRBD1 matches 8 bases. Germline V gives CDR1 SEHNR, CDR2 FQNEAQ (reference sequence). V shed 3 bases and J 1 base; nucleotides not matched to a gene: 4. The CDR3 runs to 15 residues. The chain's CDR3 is CASSFRQGKNTEAFF. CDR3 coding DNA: TGTGCCAGCAGCTTCCGACAGGGGAAGAACACTGAAGCTTTCTTT.

The CDR3 protein is CASSYLRGTGDGYTF. The DNA of the CDR3 is TGTGCCAGCAGCTACCTGAGGGGGACAGGGGATGGCTACACCTTC. This chain links TRBV11-2 with TRBJ1-2, with 10 bases lining up with TRBD1. V trimming: 4 bases; J trimming: 6 bases; junction bases outside the gene matches: 8. Germline V gene sequence: CDR1 SGHAT, CDR2 FQNNGV. CDR3 length: 15 amino acids.

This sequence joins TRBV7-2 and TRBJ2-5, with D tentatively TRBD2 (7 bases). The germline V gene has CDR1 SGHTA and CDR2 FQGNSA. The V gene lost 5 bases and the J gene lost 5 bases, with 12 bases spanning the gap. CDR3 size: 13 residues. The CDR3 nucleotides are TGTGCCAGCAGCCGGGGGGCCTTGGAGACCCAGTACTTC. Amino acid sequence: CASSRGALETQYF.

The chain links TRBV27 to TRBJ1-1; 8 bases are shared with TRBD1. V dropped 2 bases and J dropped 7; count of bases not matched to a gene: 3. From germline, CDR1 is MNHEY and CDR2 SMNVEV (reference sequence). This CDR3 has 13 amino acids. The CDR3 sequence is CASSLLTGVEAFF. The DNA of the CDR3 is TGTGCCAGCAGTTTACTGACAGGGGTTGAAGCTTTCTTT.

The CDR3 DNA follows: TGTGCCAGCAGCTTCGGTCAGAGACTCTATGGCTACACCTTC. Translating gives CASSFGQRLYGYTF. The chain combines TRBV5-6 with TRBJ1-2, with D unresolved. The CDR3 has 14 residues. CDR1 and CDR2 (germline): SGHDT, YYEEEE. V lost 2 bases and J 4 bases, leaving 12 bases between the germline ends.

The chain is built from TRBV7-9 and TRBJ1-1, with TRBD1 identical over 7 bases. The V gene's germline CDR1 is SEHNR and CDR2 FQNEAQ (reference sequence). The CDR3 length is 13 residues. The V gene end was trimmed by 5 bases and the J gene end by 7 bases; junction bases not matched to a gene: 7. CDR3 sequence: CASSPGTVLEAFF. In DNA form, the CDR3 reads TGTGCCAGCAGCCCAGGGACAGTCCTTGAAGCTTTCTTT.

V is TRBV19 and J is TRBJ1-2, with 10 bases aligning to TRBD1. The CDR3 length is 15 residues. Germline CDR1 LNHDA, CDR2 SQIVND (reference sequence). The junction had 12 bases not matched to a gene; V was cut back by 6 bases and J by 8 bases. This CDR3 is CASSASRQGAGGYTF. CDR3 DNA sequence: TGTGCCAGTAGCGCCTCTCGACAGGGGGCCGGGGGCTACACCTTC.

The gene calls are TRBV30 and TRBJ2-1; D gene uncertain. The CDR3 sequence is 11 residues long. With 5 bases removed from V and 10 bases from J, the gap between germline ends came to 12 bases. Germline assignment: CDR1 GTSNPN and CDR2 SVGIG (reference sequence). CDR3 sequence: CAWGRAWEQFF. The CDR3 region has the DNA TGTGCCTGGGGCCGAGCTTGGGAGCAGTTCTTC.

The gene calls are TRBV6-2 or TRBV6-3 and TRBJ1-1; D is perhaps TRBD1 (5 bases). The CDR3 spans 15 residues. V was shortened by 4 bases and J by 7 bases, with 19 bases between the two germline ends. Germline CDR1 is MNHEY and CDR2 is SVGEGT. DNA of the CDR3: TGTGCCAGCAGTTGGAGGGACCGCGGAGTTAATGAAGCTTTCTTT. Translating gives CASSWRDRGVNEAFF.

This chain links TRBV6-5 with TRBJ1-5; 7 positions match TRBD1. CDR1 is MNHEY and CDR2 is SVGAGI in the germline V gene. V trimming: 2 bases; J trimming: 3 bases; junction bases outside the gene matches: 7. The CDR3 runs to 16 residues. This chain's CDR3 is CASSYRIQGDNQPQHF. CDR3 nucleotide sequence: TGTGCCAGCAGTTACAGAATTCAGGGGGACAATCAGCCCCAGCATTTT.

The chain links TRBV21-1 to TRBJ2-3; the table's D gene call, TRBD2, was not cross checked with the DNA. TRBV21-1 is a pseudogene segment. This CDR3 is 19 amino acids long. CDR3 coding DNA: TGTGCCAGCAGCAGGAGAACTAGCGGGGGGTCGTCTGTCACAGATACGCAGTATTTT. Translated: CASSRRTSGGSSVTDTQYF.

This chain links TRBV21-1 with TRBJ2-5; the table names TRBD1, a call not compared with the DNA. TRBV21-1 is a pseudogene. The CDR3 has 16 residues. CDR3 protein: CASSKVTGGKLETQYF. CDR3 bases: TGTGCCAGCAGCAAAGTAACAGGGGGCAAATTAGAGACCCAGTACTTC.

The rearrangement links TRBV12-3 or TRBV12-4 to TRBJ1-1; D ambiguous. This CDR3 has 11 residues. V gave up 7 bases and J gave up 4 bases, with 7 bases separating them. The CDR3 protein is CASKKSTEAFF. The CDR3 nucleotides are TGTGCCAGCAAAAAGAGCACTGAAGCTTTCTTT.

The CDR3 protein is CVAAENLAAFF. The CDR3 coding sequence is TGTGTCGCCGCTGAAAATTTGGCTGCTTTCTTT. The chain combines TRBV6-5 with TRBJ1-1; no clear D. The CDR3 runs to 11 residues. Per germline, CDR1 MNHEY and CDR2 SVGAGI.

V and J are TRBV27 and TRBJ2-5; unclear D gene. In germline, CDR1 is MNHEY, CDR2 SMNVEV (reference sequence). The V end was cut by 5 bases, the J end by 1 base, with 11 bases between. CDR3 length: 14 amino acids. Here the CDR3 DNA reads TGTGCCAGCAGTCCTAACATAGCCCAAGAGACCCAGTACTTC. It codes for CASSPNIAQETQYF.

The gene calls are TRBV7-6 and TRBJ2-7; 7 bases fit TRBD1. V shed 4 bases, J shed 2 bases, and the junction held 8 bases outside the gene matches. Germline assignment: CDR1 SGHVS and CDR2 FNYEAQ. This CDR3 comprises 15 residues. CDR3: CASSSKGTVAYEQYF. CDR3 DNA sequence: TGTGCCAGCAGCTCAAAGGGGACAGTCGCCTACGAGCAGTACTTC.

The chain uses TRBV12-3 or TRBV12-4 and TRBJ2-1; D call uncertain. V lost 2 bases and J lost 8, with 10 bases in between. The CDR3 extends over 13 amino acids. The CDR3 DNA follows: TGTGCCAGCAGTTTAAGCCTAGTCGATGAGCAGTTCTTC. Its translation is CASSLSLVDEQFF.

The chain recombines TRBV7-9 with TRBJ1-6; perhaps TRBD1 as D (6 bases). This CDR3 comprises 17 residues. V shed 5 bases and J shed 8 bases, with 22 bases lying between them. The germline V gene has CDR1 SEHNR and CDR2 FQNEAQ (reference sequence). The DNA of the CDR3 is TGTGCCAGCAGCAAATCTTCCGGGACAAACATCCATTCACCCCTCCACTTT. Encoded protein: CASSKSSGTNIHSPLHF. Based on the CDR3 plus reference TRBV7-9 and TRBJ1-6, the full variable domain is DTGVSQNPRHKITKRGQNVTFRCDPISEHNRLYWYRQTLGQGPEFLTYFQNEAQLEKSRLLSDRFSAERPKGSFSTLEIQRTEQGDSAMYLCASSKSSGTNIHSPLHFGNGTRLTVT.

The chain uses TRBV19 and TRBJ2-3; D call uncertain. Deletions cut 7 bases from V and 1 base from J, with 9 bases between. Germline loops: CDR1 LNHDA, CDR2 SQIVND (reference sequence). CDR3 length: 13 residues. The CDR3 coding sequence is TGTGCCAGTAATGCGGCGGGCACAGATACGCAGTATTTT. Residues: CASNAAGTDTQYF.

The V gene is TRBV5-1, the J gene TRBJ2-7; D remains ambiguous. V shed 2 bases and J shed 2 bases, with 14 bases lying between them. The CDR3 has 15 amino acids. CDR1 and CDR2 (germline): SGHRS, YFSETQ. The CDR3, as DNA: TGCGCCAGCAGCTTCGCAGATAGCCGGGCCTACGAGCAGTACTTC. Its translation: CASSFADSRAYEQYF.

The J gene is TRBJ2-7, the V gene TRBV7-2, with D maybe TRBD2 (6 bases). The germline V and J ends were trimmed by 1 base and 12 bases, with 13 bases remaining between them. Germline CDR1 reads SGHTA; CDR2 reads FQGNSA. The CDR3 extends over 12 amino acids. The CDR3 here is CASSLEVGGRYF. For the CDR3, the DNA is TGTGCCAGCAGCTTAGAAGTGGGGGGTCGGTACTTC.

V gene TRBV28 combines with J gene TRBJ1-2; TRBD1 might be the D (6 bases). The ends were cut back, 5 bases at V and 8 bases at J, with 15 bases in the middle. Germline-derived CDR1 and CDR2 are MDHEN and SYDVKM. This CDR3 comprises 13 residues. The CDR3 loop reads CASSPGRGKGYTF. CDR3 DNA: TGTGCCAGCAGTCCGGGCAGGGGAAAGGGCTACACCTTC.